The 13 T cell receptor beta chains reported below all come from one sample, sequenced in a study of radiation and T cells in renal cell carcinoma. As to time point: baseline pretreatment blood. Treatment in this sample: 15 Gy SBRT to primary tumor, nephrectomy 4 weeks later. Measured with immunoSEQ multiplex PCR; TCRdb has only the in-frame clones, and not every one. Among approximately 150,000 clones listed, 70% to 90% were seen once. This material consisted of blood, taken from a patient whose treatment included radiotherapy and nephrectomy. The receptors stem from a woman aged 50 to 60 with renal cell carcinoma.

The CDR3 bases are TGTGCCAGCAGTTACGCGGGAATTAGCACTGAAGCTTTCTTT. Amino acids: CASSYAGISTEAFF. The chain employs TRBV6-6 and TRBJ1-1; D gene ambiguous. Germline V lookup: CDR1 MNHNY, CDR2 SVGAGI (reference sequence). With 2 bases removed from V and 4 bases from J, the gap between germline ends came to 11 bases. CDR3 length equals 14 residues.

This clone was counted a single time. The rearrangement joins TRBV5-6 to TRBJ1-1; 9 bases map to TRBD1. The V and J ends lost 0 bases and 3 bases, in that order; junction bases with no gene match: 0. CDR1 SGHDT and CDR2 YYEEEE come from the germline V gene. This CDR3 has 14 amino acids. The CDR3 DNA reads as TGTGCCAGCAGCTTGGACAGGGGGCACACTGAAGCTTTCTTT. It specifies CASSLDRGHTEAFF.

This clone was counted only a few times. The chain uses TRBV4-3 and TRBJ1-6; D is uncertain. Germline lookup yields CDR1 LGHNA and CDR2 YSLEER. This CDR3 comprises 15 residues. The V end lost 0 bases, the J end lost 8 bases, and 11 bases lay between the germline ends. The CDR3 reads CASSQEVRGHSPLHF. In nucleotides, the CDR3 is TGCGCCAGCAGCCAAGAGGTTAGAGGACATTCACCCCTCCACTTT.

V is TRBV19 and J is TRBJ1-1; D may be TRBD1 (5 bases). The CDR3 has 14 amino acids. V lost 3 bases and J 1 base, leaving 9 bases between the germline ends. CDR1 is LNHDA, CDR2 SQIVND, per germline (reference sequence). The CDR3: CASSMVTGNTEAFF. Here the CDR3 DNA reads TGTGCCAGTAGTATGGTCACAGGGAACACTGAAGCTTTCTTT. The complete variable domain, with remaining parts taken from reference TRBV19 and TRBJ1-1, reads DGGITQSPKYLFRKEGQNVTLSCEQNLNHDAMYWYRQDPGQGLRLIYYSQIVNDFQKGDIAEGYSVSREKKESFPLTVTSAQKNPTAFYLCASSMVTGNTEAFFGQGTRLTVV.

V is TRBV10-3 and J is TRBJ2-1; 11 positions match TRBD2. V was pared by 2 bases and J by 9 bases, with 0 bases of the junction left unmatched. CDR3 size: 13 residues. The V gene's germline CDR1 is ENHRY and CDR2 SYGVKD. The CDR3 DNA reads TGTGCCATCAGTGAGCTAGCGGGGGGTGAGCAGTTCTTC. It specifies CAISELAGGEQFF.

The chain combines TRBV6-1 with TRBJ2-3, with TRBD2 identical over 7 bases. This CDR3 has 14 amino acids. Germline V lookup: CDR1 MNHNS, CDR2 SASEGT. Unmatched junction bases numbered 13, after V lost 7 bases and J lost 9 bases. CDR3 loop: CASTKRDGFWTQYF. CDR3 in DNA: TGTGCCAGCACGAAGCGGGACGGCTTTTGGACGCAGTATTTT.

A note on this clone: One end of the junction fails to match germline, which may point to a read error. The CDR3: CASTLGPANSGNTIYF. The CDR3 bases are TGTGCCAGCACCTTAGGTCCGGCCAACTCTGGAAACACCATATATTTT. The chain uses TRBV7-2 and TRBJ1-3; no definite D call. Germline V gives CDR1 SGHTA, CDR2 FQGNSA. The CDR3 spans 16 residues.

The chain joins TRBV19 to TRBJ2-2; 7 nucleotides line up with TRBD1. The CDR3 runs 15 residues. V lost 6 bases, J lost 7 bases, and 11 bases stayed unmatched. Germline V gene sequence: CDR1 LNHDA, CDR2 SQIVND (reference sequence). For the CDR3, the DNA is TGTGCCAGTAGGATCCGGGACAGAATGGGCGGGGAGCTGTTTTTT. Its translation is CASRIRDRMGGELFF.

The chain combines TRBV5-4 with TRBJ2-1, with TRBD2 matching 9 bases. The trim removed 0 bases at V and 15 bases at J, leaving 7 bases unmatched. The CDR3 is made up of 13 amino acids. Germline V gene sequence: CDR1 SGHNT, CDR2 YYREEE (reference sequence). CDR3 in amino acids: CASSLEGGRGVFF. DNA of the CDR3: TGTGCCAGCAGCTTGGAGGGCGGGAGGGGAGTGTTCTTC.

This chain links TRBV7-2 with TRBJ2-3; 8 nucleotides line up with TRBD2. This CDR3 comprises 16 residues. In germline, CDR1 is SGHTA, CDR2 FQGNSA. Trimming at V came to 4 bases and at J to 3 bases, leaving 9 bases not matched to a gene. CDR3 amino acids: CASSSGGLGLTDTQYF. The CDR3 nucleotides read TGTGCCAGCAGCTCGGGGGGGCTGGGATTGACAGATACGCAGTATTTT.

The rearrangement joins TRBV7-2 to TRBJ2-3; 7 nucleotides match TRBD2. This CDR3 comprises 16 residues. Trimming at V came to 5 bases and at J to 4 bases, leaving 12 bases not matched to a gene. From germline, CDR1 is SGHTA and CDR2 FQGNSA. The CDR3 region is CASSPRSGAEPDTQYF. In nucleotides, the CDR3 is TGTGCCAGCAGCCCCAGGAGCGGGGCCGAACCAGATACGCAGTATTTT.

This chain links TRBV14 with TRBJ2-7, with TRBD2 matching 7 bases. The CDR3 is made up of 13 amino acids. Per germline, CDR1 SGHDN and CDR2 FVKESK. V lost 2 bases to trimming and J lost 4 bases; unmatched junction nucleotides: 2. Here the CDR3 reads CASSQLGLYEQYF. CDR3 DNA: TGTGCCAGCAGCCAATTGGGACTATACGAGCAGTACTTC.

The V gene is TRBV7-2, the J gene TRBJ2-1; TRBD2 matches at 8 bases. Germline CDR1 is SGHTA and CDR2 is FQGNSA. CDR3 length: 16 amino acids. With 5 bases clipped from V and 4 bases from J, the junction kept 10 bases outside the gene matches. CDR3 residues: CASSRGRGARYNEQFF. The CDR3 region has the DNA TGTGCCAGCAGCCGAGGGCGGGGGGCGCGTTACAATGAGCAGTTCTTC.